This TCR beta chain emerged from a study of blood T cell repertoires in COVID-19. Study-wide background: Sources were T cells, B-cell-depleted T cells, or PBMCs; the material itself was cDNA or gDNA.

CDR1 MNHEY and CDR2 SVGAGI come from the germline V gene. V was cut by 8 bases and J by 6 bases, with 20 bases left in between. The CDR3 contains 14 residues. In the original processing: Amplifying reference gene primers gave estimates of nucleated cell counts. Data came from immunoSEQ multiplex PCR; TCRdb stores just in-frame clones and leaves some out. That table gives V, J and clone size, and the DNA gave D and trimming. The sample lists tens of thousands of clones, roughly 85% seen once, with around 32% in the top ten. The specimen was peripheral blood. This clonotype originated in a human donor in a cohort sampled during active COVID-19. V is TRBV6-5 and J is TRBJ2-7; TRBD2 is a possible D gene (6 bases). The CDR3 sequence: CASRRSGRGLEQYF. The CDR3 nucleotides read TGTGCCAGCCGCAGGTCGGGCCGGGGACTCGAGCAGTACTTC.